What follows is one T cell receptor (beta chain) and its context. Its antigen remains unknown. Generated by immunoSEQ multiplex PCR, the TCRdb table keeps only in-frame clones and is missing some. Here the sample spans tens of thousands of clones, about nine tenths being singletons. The record originates from a study of OX40 agonist ivuxolimab in advanced cancers. This CDR3 spans 14 amino acids. V lost 8 bases, J lost 1 base, and 15 bases lay in between. Germline V gives CDR1 MGHDK, CDR2 SYGVNS. General study points: Mean expanded clone counts were higher in CD8+ than CD4+ T cells.

The origin of this receptor is an adult with an advanced solid tumor such as melanoma, head and neck, liver or kidney cancer. Sequences were derived from CD4+ or CD8+ T cells sorted from blood, sampled in a trial of the OX40 agonist ivuxolimab. The chain has TRBV25-1 and TRBJ2-7; a weak D match, TRBD2 (5 bases). CDR3 in DNA: TGTGCCAGCTATTCGGATAGGGAGTCCTACGAGCAGTACTTC. Its protein product is CASYSDRESYEQYF.